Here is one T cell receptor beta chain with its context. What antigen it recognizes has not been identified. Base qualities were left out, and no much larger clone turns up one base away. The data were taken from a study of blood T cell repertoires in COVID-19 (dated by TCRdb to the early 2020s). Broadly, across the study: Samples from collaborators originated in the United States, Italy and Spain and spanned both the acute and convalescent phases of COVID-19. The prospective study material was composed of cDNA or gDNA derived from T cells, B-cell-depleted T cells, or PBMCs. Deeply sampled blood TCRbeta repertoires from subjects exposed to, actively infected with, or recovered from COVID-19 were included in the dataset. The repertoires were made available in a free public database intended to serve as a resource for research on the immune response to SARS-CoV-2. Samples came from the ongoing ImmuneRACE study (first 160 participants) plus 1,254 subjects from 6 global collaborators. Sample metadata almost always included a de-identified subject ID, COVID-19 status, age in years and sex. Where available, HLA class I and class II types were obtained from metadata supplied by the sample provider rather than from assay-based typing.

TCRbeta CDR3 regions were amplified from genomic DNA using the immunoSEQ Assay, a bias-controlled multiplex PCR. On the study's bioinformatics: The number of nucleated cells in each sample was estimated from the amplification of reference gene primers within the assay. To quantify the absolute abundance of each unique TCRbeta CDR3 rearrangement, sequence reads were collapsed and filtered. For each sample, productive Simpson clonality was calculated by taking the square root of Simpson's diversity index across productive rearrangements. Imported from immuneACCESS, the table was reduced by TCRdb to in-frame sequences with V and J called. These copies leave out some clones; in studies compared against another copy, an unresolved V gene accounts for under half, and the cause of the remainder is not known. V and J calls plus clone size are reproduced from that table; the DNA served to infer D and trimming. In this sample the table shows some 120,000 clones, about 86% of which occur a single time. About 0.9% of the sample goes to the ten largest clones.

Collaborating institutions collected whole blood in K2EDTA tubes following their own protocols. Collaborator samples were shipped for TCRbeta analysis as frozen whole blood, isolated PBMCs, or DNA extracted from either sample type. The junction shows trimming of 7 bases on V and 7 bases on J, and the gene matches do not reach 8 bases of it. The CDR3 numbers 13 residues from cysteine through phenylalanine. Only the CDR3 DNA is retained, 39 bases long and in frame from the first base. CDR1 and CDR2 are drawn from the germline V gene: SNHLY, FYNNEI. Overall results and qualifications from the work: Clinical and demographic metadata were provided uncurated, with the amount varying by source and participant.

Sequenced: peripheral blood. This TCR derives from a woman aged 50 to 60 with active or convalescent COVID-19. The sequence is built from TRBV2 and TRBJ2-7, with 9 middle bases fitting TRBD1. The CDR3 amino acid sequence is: CASMDRGLVEQYF. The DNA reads TGTGCCAGCATGGACAGGGGTTTGGTTGAGCAGTACTTC.